This T cell receptor (beta chain) was found in a study of blood T cell repertoires in COVID-19. At the level of the study: The study drew acute and convalescent COVID-19 samples from the United States, Italy and Spain.

Repertoires were generated with immunoSEQ multiplex PCR, while TCRdb's copy carries only in-frame clones and drops some. This table has 89,000 or so clones, around 88% appearing once. The J segment lost 7 bases and the V segment lost 5 bases, leaving 3 bases of the junction unmatched. The CDR3 spans 13 residues. Germline loops: CDR1 GTSNPN, CDR2 SVGIG (reference sequence). This clonotype originated in a man between 45 and 60 years old with active COVID-19. The J gene is TRBJ1-6, the V gene TRBV30; 9 bases are a match to TRBD1. The sample comprised peripheral blood. The CDR3 here is CAWGTGLNSPLHF. DNA for the CDR3: TGTGCCTGGGGGACAGGGTTGAATTCACCCCTCCACTTT.